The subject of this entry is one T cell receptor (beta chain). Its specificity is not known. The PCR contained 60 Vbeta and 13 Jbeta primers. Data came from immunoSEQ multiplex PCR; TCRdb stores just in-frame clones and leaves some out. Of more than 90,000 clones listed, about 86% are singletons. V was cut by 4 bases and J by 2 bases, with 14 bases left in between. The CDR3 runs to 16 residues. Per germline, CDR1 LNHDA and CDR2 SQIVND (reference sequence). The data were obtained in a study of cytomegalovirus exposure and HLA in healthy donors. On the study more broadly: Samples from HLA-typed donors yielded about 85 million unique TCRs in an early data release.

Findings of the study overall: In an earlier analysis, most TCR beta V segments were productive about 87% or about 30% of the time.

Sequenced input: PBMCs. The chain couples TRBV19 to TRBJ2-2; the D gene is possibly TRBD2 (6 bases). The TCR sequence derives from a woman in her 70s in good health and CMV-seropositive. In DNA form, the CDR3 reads TGTGCCAGTAGTAGGGCCGGGGGTGTCAACACCGGGGAGCTGTTTTTT. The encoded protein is CASSRAGGVNTGELFF.